This T cell receptor (beta chain) appears in the sequencing data of a study of T cell responses to AZD1222 COVID-19 vaccine (dated by TCRdb to about 2021). With respect to the entire study: TCR sequencing was performed for 230 to 250 trial participants, of whom about 200 were given two doses of AZD1222 and some 26 were given two doses of MenACWY control vaccine. Trial participants were enrolled by age into subgroups of 18-55, 56-69 and 70-plus years, and about 150, 27 and 61 TCR-sequenced participants, respectively, were included in these subgroups.

The time point label on this specimen signifies: baseline before first vaccination. The treatment or condition label here, explained by the study, means: meningococcal conjugate vaccine given as trial control. Samples from vaccinated people were obtained from the UK trials COV001 and COV002, which included a single-blind randomized controlled phase 2/3 trial of AZD1222 (ChAdOx1 nCoV-19) in healthy adults. For TCRbeta chain sequencing, PBMC samples from trial participants were taken at day 0 and at day 28 after the second dose. The paper as a whole reports these results and caveats: A significant rise in spike-specific TCR breadth and depth was observed after two AZD1222 doses relative to day 0 and relative to MenACWY recipients. Vaccine-associated CD4 TCRs spanned the whole spike protein, with dominant responses in regions 160-218 and 743-854. Conclusions about previously exposed vaccinees were limited because only six AZD1222 recipients were SARS-CoV-2 seropositive at baseline. In the small 56-69-year group, the increase in depth fell short of significance, most likely because of low power. Participants were mostly white British, with more females than males. The authors suggested clonal diversity may have been underestimated. Epitopes outside the regions mutated in the B.1.351 and B.1.1.7 variants were reportedly recognized by nearly half of the unique spike-specific TCRs. No day 14 peak-response samples were available, so repertoires were characterized only after the peak T cell response.

Concerning this clone: Its target antigen remains unknown. The input lacks base qualities; no much larger clone sits a single base away.

V sheds 0 bases and J sheds 3 bases, leaving 10 bases between their ends. From cysteine to phenylalanine, the CDR3 is 15 amino acids long. Only CDR3 DNA is held: 45 bases, read in frame from base 1. From the germline V gene, CDR1 is ENHRY and CDR2 is SYGVKD. The CDR3 regions of human TCRbeta chains were analyzed by immunosequencing. In the paper's pipeline: Repertoire TCRs were matched against a reference library of SARS-CoV-2-specific TCRs generated with the MIRA antigen-specificity platform. Breadth was defined as the fraction of unique TCRs that were SARS-CoV-2-associated. Depth was defined as the fraction of total T cells that were SARS-CoV-2-associated. Using the MIRA data, each spike-specific TCR was mapped to the spike region that the TCR reacts to and placed in a CD4 or CD8 class. Log10-transformed breadth and depth values were compared by one-way ANOVA with Sidak's multiple comparisons tests. What TCRdb holds here is the immuneACCESS table cut down to in-frame rearrangements. Part of the clones is not present; checked against another copy, under half of the missing clones reflect an unresolved V gene, and the others are unexplained. That table gives V, J and clone size, and the DNA gave D and trimming. This sample gives around 99,000 clones in total; roughly 88% of them show up just once. The ten top clones hold roughly 13% of the sample.

The source is an adult in good health. This sequence uses TRBV10-3 and TRBJ2-3; matching of 6 bases hints at TRBD1 as the D gene. The sample here was peripheral blood, taken on day 0 of MenACWY control vaccination. The CDR3 sequence is CAISESGQGTDTQYF. The nucleotide sequence reads TGTGCCATCAGTGAGTCAGGCCAGGGGACAGATACGCAGTATTTT.